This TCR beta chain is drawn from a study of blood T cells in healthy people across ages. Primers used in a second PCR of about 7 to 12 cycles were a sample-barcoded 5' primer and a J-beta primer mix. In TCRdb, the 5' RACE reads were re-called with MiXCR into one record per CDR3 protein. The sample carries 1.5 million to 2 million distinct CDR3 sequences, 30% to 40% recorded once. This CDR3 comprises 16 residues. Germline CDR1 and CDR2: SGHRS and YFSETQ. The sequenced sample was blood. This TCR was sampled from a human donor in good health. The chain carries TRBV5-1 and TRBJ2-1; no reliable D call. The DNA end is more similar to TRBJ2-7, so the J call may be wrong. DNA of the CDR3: TGCGCCAGCAGCTTGGCCCGAGTTCGTTCCTACAATGAGCAGTACTTC. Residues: CASSLARVRSYNEQYF.